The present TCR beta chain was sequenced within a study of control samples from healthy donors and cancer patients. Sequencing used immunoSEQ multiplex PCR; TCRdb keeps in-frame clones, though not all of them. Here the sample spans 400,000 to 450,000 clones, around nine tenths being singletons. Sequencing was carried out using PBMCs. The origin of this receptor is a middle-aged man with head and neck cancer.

The CDR3 spells CASSEREGLGEQFF. CDR3 nucleotide sequence: TGTGCCAGCAGCGAGCGGGAGGGCCTCGGGGAGCAGTTCTTC. The chain carries TRBV7-9 and TRBJ2-1, with 10 bases lining up with TRBD2. V shed 5 bases, J shed 10 bases, and the junction held 8 bases outside the gene matches. Germline values: CDR1 SEHNR, CDR2 FQNEAQ (reference sequence). The CDR3 has 14 residues.